The 28 T cell receptor beta chains listed next were all sequenced from one sample in a study of T cell changes during pregnancy in multiple sclerosis. Produced via immunoSEQ multiplex PCR; TCRdb's table is partial and in-frame only. The sample lists some 70,000 clones, less than 95% seen once, with 0.7% to 0.95% in the top ten. The source was peripheral blood, collected in the second trimester of pregnancy. All receptors come from a female donor with multiple sclerosis, enrolled in a pregnancy study.

This clone has just a few counts. This chain uses TRBV6-1 with TRBJ2-7, with D tentatively TRBD1 (6 bases). The V gene's germline CDR1 is MNHNS and CDR2 SASEGT. Trimming stripped 6 bases from V and 13 bases from J, with 16 bases between. The CDR3 has 11 residues. This CDR3 reads CASRNPQGIYF. DNA for the CDR3: TGTGCCAGCAGGAATCCACAGGGAATCTACTTC.

The V and J genes are TRBV7-3 and TRBJ1-2, with D hard to call. Germline-derived CDR1 and CDR2 are SGHTA and FQGTGA. The germline V and J ends were trimmed by 3 bases and 0 bases, with 11 bases remaining between them. The CDR3 contains 15 residues. CDR3 in amino acids: CASSFTRSSNYGYTF. CDR3 coding DNA: TGTGCCAGCAGCTTTACCCGGTCTTCTAACTATGGCTACACCTTC. The complete variable domain, with remaining parts taken from reference TRBV7-3 and TRBJ1-2, reads GAGVSQTPSNKVTEKGKYVELRCDPISGHTALYWYRQSLGQGPEFLIYFQGTGAADDSGLPNDRFFAVRPEGSVSTLKIQRTERGDSAVYLCASSFTRSSNYGYTFGSGTRLTVV.

The CDR3 sequence is CASSLGGPGLAGVGQYF. In nucleotides, the CDR3 is TGTGCCAGCAGCTTAGGGGGGCCGGGACTAGCGGGGGTAGGGCAGTACTTC. The chain uses TRBV7-9 and TRBJ2-7, with TRBD2 matching 14 bases. J was trimmed by 9 bases and V by 1 base; bases with no gene match: 11. Germline-derived CDR1 and CDR2 are SEHNR and FQNEAQ (reference sequence). This CDR3 contains 17 residues.

This sequence joins TRBV19 and TRBJ1-2, with 7 bases lining up with TRBD1. V was clipped by 9 bases and J by 4 bases; unmatched bases: 5. CDR1 is LNHDA and CDR2 is SQIVND in the germline V gene (reference sequence). This CDR3 contains 12 residues. CDR3 in DNA: TGTGCCAGCGGACAGGATCCCTATGGCTACACCTTC. This gives the protein CASGQDPYGYTF.

The chain carries TRBV5-1 and TRBJ1-3, with TRBD1 identical over 8 bases. CDR3 length: 14 amino acids. J gave up 8 bases and V 4 bases, and 8 bases lay outside the gene matches. CDR1 and CDR2 from the germline V gene are SGHRS and YFSETQ. The chain's CDR3 is CASSGGDRRDTIYF. CDR3 DNA sequence: TGCGCCAGCAGCGGGGGGGACAGGCGGGACACCATATATTTT.

The chain combines TRBV6-5 with TRBJ1-2; 10 bases agree with TRBD1. V lost 4 bases to trimming and J lost 7 bases; unmatched junction nucleotides: 6. The V gene's germline CDR1 is MNHEY and CDR2 SVGAGI. This CDR3 has 14 residues. CDR3 DNA: TGTGCCAGCAGTTCGACAGGGGGCGCATCTGGCTACACCTTC. The encoded protein is CASSSTGGASGYTF.

In this sample, this clone turned up once. V and J are TRBV11-2 and TRBJ2-1; the D gene is possibly TRBD2 (7 bases). V lost 5 bases and J 9 bases, leaving 11 bases between the germline ends. The CDR3 extends over 12 amino acids. Germline CDR1 SGHAT, CDR2 FQNNGV. The CDR3 loop is CASSRGAGEQFF. CDR3 sequence (DNA): TGTGCCAGCAGCCGGGGGGCGGGTGAGCAGTTCTTC.

The V and J genes are TRBV5-8 and TRBJ2-3; D might be TRBD2 (6 bases). The V gene's germline CDR1 is SGHTS and CDR2 YDEGEE. The CDR3 is made up of 16 amino acids. The ends were cut back, 2 bases at V and 6 bases at J, with 19 bases in the middle. The CDR3 bases are TGTGCCAGCAGCTTCATTGGGACCCGGGGGAGGGATACGCAGTATTTT. Amino acids: CASSFIGTRGRDTQYF.

The genes are TRBV5-4 and TRBJ1-4, with D unresolved. The CDR3 spans 15 residues. In germline, CDR1 is SGHNT, CDR2 YYREEE (reference sequence). V lost 3 bases, J lost 0 bases, and 9 bases lay in between. This chain's CDR3 is CASSSQVATNEKLFF. In nucleotides, the CDR3 is TGTGCCAGCAGCTCACAAGTTGCAACTAATGAAAAACTGTTTTTT.

This chain uses TRBV7-3 with TRBJ2-7; TRBD1 matches 7 bases. V shed 2 bases, J shed 0 bases, and the junction held 1 base outside the gene matches. This CDR3 is built from 14 residues. CDR1 SGHTA and CDR2 FQGTGA come from the germline V gene. Here the CDR3 DNA reads TGTGCCAGCAGCTTAGGGACAGACTCCTACGAGCAGTACTTC. This gives the protein CASSLGTDSYEQYF.

This clone was counted once. The V call is TRBV19, the J call TRBJ2-1; 10 bases are a match to TRBD2. This CDR3 spans 19 amino acids. V shed 3 bases and J 0 bases; nucleotides not matched to a gene: 11. CDR1 and CDR2 from the germline V gene are LNHDA and SQIVND (reference sequence). This chain's CDR3 is CASSITGLADYLSYNEQFF. In DNA form, the CDR3 reads TGTGCCAGTAGTATTACCGGACTAGCGGACTACCTCTCCTACAATGAGCAGTTCTTC.

The chain carries TRBV9 and TRBJ2-7; maybe TRBD1 (5 bases). The CDR3 covers 15 residues. V lost 0 bases, J lost 0 bases, and 10 bases lay in between. Per the germline V gene, CDR1 is SGDLS and CDR2 is YYNGEE. This CDR3 is CASSVDYRSSYEQYF. The CDR3 coding sequence is TGTGCCAGCAGCGTAGATTACAGGAGCTCCTACGAGCAGTACTTC.

The chain couples TRBV7-2 to TRBJ2-7; 9 positions match TRBD1. The V and J ends lost 5 bases and 5 bases, in that order; junction bases with no gene match: 10. The length of the CDR3 is 15 residues. CDR1 is SGHTA and CDR2 is FQGNSA in the germline V gene. CDR3 DNA sequence: TGTGCCAGCAGCGTATTAGGGACAGGGACGGACGAGCAGTACTTC. Translation gives CASSVLGTGTDEQYF.

The rearrangement links TRBV2 to TRBJ2-3; 10 positions agree with TRBD2. This CDR3 region has 15 residues. Germline V lookup: CDR1 SNHLY, CDR2 FYNNEI. Trimming cost V 4 bases and J 3 bases; bases outside gene matches: 4. The CDR3 here is CASSGASGGTDTQYF. The CDR3 nucleotides are TGTGCCAGCAGTGGGGCTAGCGGGGGTACAGATACGCAGTATTTT.

The chain employs TRBV6-6 and TRBJ1-1; D uncertain. CDR3 length: 15 amino acids. Germline V gene data show CDR1 as MNHNY and CDR2 as SVGAGI (reference sequence). V was clipped by 0 bases and J by 2 bases, with 10 bases between them. CDR3 nucleotide sequence: TGTGCCAGCAGTTACTCGGAGGGCATCAACACTGAAGCTTTCTTT. Its protein product is CASSYSEGINTEAFF.

The gene calls are TRBV27 and TRBJ2-7, with 7 bases aligning to TRBD1. The J segment lost 4 bases and the V segment lost 8 bases, leaving 11 bases of the junction unmatched. The CDR3 extends over 14 amino acids. Germline lookup yields CDR1 MNHEY and CDR2 SMNVEV (reference sequence). The CDR3 DNA reads as TGTGCCAGCGGAACGTGGACAGGTCCGTACGAGCAGTACTTC. Its translation is CASGTWTGPYEQYF.

In this sample, this clone turned up a few times. J is TRBJ1-5 and V is TRBV30, with a possible D match to TRBD1 (6 bases). Trimming cost V 5 bases and J 0 bases, with 14 bases left between them. Germline V gene data show CDR1 as GTSNPN and CDR2 as SVGIG (reference sequence). This CDR3 has 15 residues. The CDR3 bases are TGTGCCTGGGGGGGCGGTCGGCTTAGCAATCAGCCCCAGCATTTT. As protein: CAWGGGRLSNQPQHF.

The V gene is TRBV2, the J gene TRBJ1-1, with D perhaps matching TRBD1 (6 bases). This CDR3 comprises 11 residues. Trimming removed 4 bases at V and 7 bases at J, with 7 bases between. The germline gives CDR1 SNHLY, CDR2 FYNNEI. The CDR3 reads CASSAGVEAFF. CDR3 nucleotide sequence: TGTGCCAGCAGTGCAGGGGTTGAAGCTTTCTTT.

The rearrangement joins TRBV7-2 to TRBJ2-7, with 9 bases fitting TRBD1. Trimming cost V 5 bases and J 5 bases; bases outside gene matches: 10. Germline values: CDR1 SGHTA, CDR2 FQGNSA. The CDR3 consists of 15 residues. This CDR3 reads CASSPRDRERDEQYF. CDR3 DNA: TGTGCCAGCAGCCCCCGGGACAGGGAGAGAGACGAGCAGTACTTC.

The V gene is TRBV23-1, the J gene TRBJ1-2, with a possible D match to TRBD1 (5 bases). TRBV23-1 is placed among ORFs of uncertain function. CDR3 length equals 16 residues. Trimming left V 8 bases short and J 0 bases short, with 19 bases between. DNA for the CDR3: TGCGCCAGCGAAAGGAATAGCGGGGACCCTAACTATGGCTACACCTTC. Its protein is CASERNSGDPNYGYTF.

This chain joins TRBV25-1 and TRBJ1-2; D not certain. V was clipped by 2 bases and J by 4 bases, with 5 bases between them. CDR1 and CDR2 (germline): MGHDK, SYGVNS. The CDR3 length is 12 residues. CDR3: CASSETGYGYTF. The CDR3 DNA is TGTGCCAGCAGTGAAACGGGCTATGGCTACACCTTC.

The chain joins TRBV13 to TRBJ1-1, with a tentative D call TRBD1 (5 bases). This CDR3 is built from 16 residues. CDR1 and CDR2 (germline): PRHDT, FYEKMQ (reference sequence). The V end was cut by 4 bases, the J end by 0 bases, with 15 bases between. CDR3 sequence (DNA): TGTGCCAGCAGCTCAGCCAGACAGAGCATGAACACTGAAGCTTTCTTT. Translating gives CASSSARQSMNTEAFF.

This clone was counted once. The chain couples TRBV6-5 to TRBJ1-1; 8 nucleotides line up with TRBD1. The V gene end was trimmed by 5 bases and the J gene end by 4 bases; junction bases not matched to a gene: 6. Germline V gives CDR1 MNHEY, CDR2 SVGAGI. CDR3 size: 14 residues. CDR3 residues: CASSPTGTGTEAFF. The CDR3 region has the DNA TGTGCCAGCAGTCCAACCGGGACAGGCACTGAAGCTTTCTTT.

V and J are TRBV7-9 and TRBJ1-2; TRBD1 matches at 7 bases. Per germline, CDR1 SEHNR and CDR2 FQNEAQ (reference sequence). V dropped 4 bases and J dropped 3; count of bases not matched to a gene: 11. This CDR3 has 16 amino acids. In nucleotides, the CDR3 is TGTGCCAGCAGCTGGGGACAGCTCTCTTACGACTATGGCTACACCTTC. It is translated as CASSWGQLSYDYGYTF.

The chain links TRBV27 to TRBJ2-2, with unresolved D. CDR1 is MNHEY and CDR2 is SMNVEV in the germline V gene (reference sequence). CDR3 length: 11 residues. The V gene lost 5 bases and the J gene lost 9 bases, with 7 bases spanning the gap. The CDR3 sequence: CASSPLRELFF. Written as DNA, the CDR3 is TGTGCCAGCAGTCCTCTTAGGGAGCTGTTTTTT.

The rearrangement joins TRBV7-3 to TRBJ1-2, with TRBD1 matching over 8 bases. The trim removed 6 bases at V and 4 bases at J, leaving 10 bases unmatched. The CDR3 consists of 15 residues. Germline CDR1 SGHTA, CDR2 FQGTGA. The CDR3 DNA sequence: TGTGCCAGCAGTAAAGGACAGGGTCTTCCCTATGGCTACACCTTC. It codes for CASSKGQGLPYGYTF.

The chain links TRBV19 to TRBJ1-3; 7 bases are shared with TRBD1. V dropped 6 bases and J dropped 4; count of bases not matched to a gene: 6. The CDR3 totals 14 residues. CDR1 and CDR2 from the germline V gene are LNHDA and SQIVND (reference sequence). The CDR3 spells CASSRTGVGNTIYF. For the CDR3, the DNA is TGTGCCAGTAGCCGCACAGGGGTCGGAAACACCATATATTTT.

The CDR3 loop reads CASSQKLQGGRDTGELFF. The DNA of the CDR3 is TGTGCCAGCAGCCAAAAACTGCAGGGTGGAAGGGACACCGGGGAGCTGTTTTTT. The V and J genes are TRBV14 and TRBJ2-2; a weak D match, TRBD1 (5 bases). V dropped 2 bases and J dropped 3 bases, with 19 bases sitting between them. CDR3 length equals 18 residues. The germline CDR1 and CDR2 sequences are SGHDN and FVKESK.